This T cell receptor beta chain was captured in a study of T-cell memory formation after mild COVID-19. For the study at large: Across donors, TCR clusters were largely donor specific. Study-wide points: Memory cells collected pre-infection included some clones that later responded, suggesting cross-reactive memory joined.

J gave up 6 bases and V 6 bases, and 10 bases lay outside the gene matches. Germline V gives CDR1 DFQATT, CDR2 SNEGSKA (reference sequence). This CDR3 has 15 residues. A few counts support this clonotype. The target antigen is unknown. Amplification by 5'RACE using constant-segment primers produced TCR alpha and TCR beta cDNA libraries that carried sample barcodes and UMIs. TCRdb processed the 5' RACE reads anew with MiXCR; each CDR3 protein has one entry. The table lists roughly 140,000 distinct CDR3 sequences, more than 13% of them singletons. The TCR sequence derives from an adult woman who had mild COVID-19 (a few samples of this study predate the infection). Cell type and time point are not known. The specimen sequenced was PBMCs or a T cell subset sorted from them (not recorded which). The gene calls are TRBV20-1 and TRBJ2-4, with TRBD2 matching over 11 bases. This CDR3 reads CSADSGRAVGNIQYF. In nucleotides, the CDR3 is TGCAGTGCCGATAGCGGGAGGGCCGTCGGAAACATTCAGTACTTC.